The 21 T cell receptor beta chains reported below all come from one sample, sequenced in a study of cytomegalovirus exposure and HLA in healthy donors. The PCR was carried out with 60 Vbeta primers and 13 Jbeta primers. Sequencing used immunoSEQ multiplex PCR; TCRdb keeps in-frame clones, though not all of them. The sample gives 100,000 to 150,000 clones, approximately 84% of which show up once; approximately 1.8% is in the top ten. Input material: PBMCs. Every receptor here comes from a woman aged 35 to 49 in good health and CMV-seronegative.

The chain is built from TRBV12-5 and TRBJ1-1, with D possibly matching TRBD1 (6 bases). The V gene lost 9 bases and the J gene lost 4 bases, with 15 bases spanning the gap. The CDR3 totals 13 residues. Per the germline V gene, CDR1 is LGHNT and CDR2 is FRNRAP. CDR3 coding DNA: TGTGCTAGCGCCGCGGGGGCCGGCACTGAAGCTTTCTTT. Its protein is CASAAGAGTEAFF.

This chain links TRBV19 with TRBJ2-1, with D unclear. Germline V gene sequence: CDR1 LNHDA, CDR2 SQIVND (reference sequence). Trimming left V 1 base short and J 12 bases short, with 7 bases between. This CDR3 spans 11 amino acids. The CDR3: CASSIGVRQFF. Written as DNA, the CDR3 is TGTGCCAGTAGTATAGGCGTGAGGCAGTTCTTC.

This clone was detected a few times. The gene calls are TRBV7-8 and TRBJ1-5; tentatively, D is TRBD1 (6 bases). V gave up 5 bases and J gave up 3 bases, with 11 bases separating them. Per germline, CDR1 SGHVS and CDR2 FQNEAQ. CDR3 size: 14 residues. The CDR3 loop reads CASSPQGYNQPQHF. In DNA form, the CDR3 reads TGTGCCAGCAGCCCACAGGGATACAATCAGCCCCAGCATTTT.

Comment on this clone: A read error may account for a junction end that differs from germline. The chain recombines TRBV7-9 with TRBJ1-2, with TRBD1 identical over 9 bases. The germline CDR1 and CDR2 sequences are SEHNR and FQNEAQ (reference sequence). The CDR3 spans 16 residues. In DNA form, the CDR3 reads TGTTCCAGCAGCTTAGATCGGGACAGGGCGGCCTATGGCTACACCTTC. It translates to CSSSLDRDRAAYGYTF.

The chain employs TRBV28 and TRBJ1-5, with D possibly matching TRBD1 (5 bases). CDR1 MDHEN and CDR2 SYDVKM come from the germline V gene. This CDR3 is built from 14 residues. V was clipped by 6 bases and J by 4 bases, with 13 bases between them. CDR3 bases: TGTGCCAGCAGCGTCGACAGCCTGAATCAGCCCCAGCATTTT. Protein product: CASSVDSLNQPQHF.

This sequence joins TRBV28 and TRBJ1-1; 8 bases line up with TRBD1. The length of the CDR3 is 17 residues. V lost 3 bases and J lost 0; bases outside the gene matches: 9. CDR1 is MDHEN, CDR2 SYDVKM, per germline. Here the CDR3 DNA reads TGTGCCAGCAGTTTCATCTATTCGGACAGGGTGAACACTGAAGCTTTCTTT. It specifies CASSFIYSDRVNTEAFF.

This chain connects TRBV5-1 to TRBJ2-5; TRBD1 matches 7 bases. The J call may be faulty, since TRBJ2-7 better matches the DNA end. The CDR3 runs to 14 residues. CDR1 SGHRS and CDR2 YFSETQ come from the germline V gene. This CDR3 is CASSLARGSDEQYF. The CDR3 DNA reads as TGCGCCAGCAGCTTGGCCAGGGGGAGTGACGAGCAGTACTTC.

The genes are TRBV7-8 and TRBJ2-2; 11 bases agree with TRBD1. The germline V gene has CDR1 SGHVS and CDR2 FQNEAQ. V was pared by 1 base and J by 6 bases, with 4 bases of the junction left unmatched. The CDR3 spans 16 residues. In DNA, the CDR3 is TGTGCCAGCAGCTTAGGGACAGGGGGCGCCCCCGGGGAGCTGTTTTTT. This encodes CASSLGTGGAPGELFF.

The rearrangement links TRBV5-6 to TRBJ1-6; 8 nucleotides agree with TRBD1. The CDR3 runs to 18 residues. After removal of 3 bases from V and 5 bases from J, the junction contained 13 bases not matched to a gene. Germline CDR1 is SGHDT and CDR2 is YYEEEE. The CDR3 here is CASSSLRYDRGDNSPLHF. Written as DNA, the CDR3 is TGTGCCAGCAGCTCCCTTCGTTACGACAGGGGCGATAATTCACCCCTCCACTTT.

V is TRBV25-1 and J is TRBJ2-7; 7 bases are shared with TRBD1. J lost 3 bases, V lost 5 bases, and 7 bases had no gene match. The CDR3 spans 14 residues. The V gene's germline CDR1 is MGHDK and CDR2 SYGVNS. CDR3 bases: TGTGCCAGCAGTAGAACAGGGGAAATCTACGAGCAGTACTTC. It specifies CASSRTGEIYEQYF.

V is TRBV28 and J is TRBJ1-1; 10 bases line up with TRBD1. CDR3 size: 16 residues. The junction had 10 bases not matched to a gene; V was cut back by 5 bases and J by 4 bases. The germline CDR1 and CDR2 sequences are MDHEN and SYDVKM. DNA of the CDR3: TGTGCCAGCAGTAGGGCGACAGGGGGCGGTGGCACTGAAGCTTTCTTT. Amino acids: CASSRATGGGGTEAFF.

V gene TRBV16 combines with J gene TRBJ1-5, with 8 bases fitting TRBD1. The V and J ends lost 4 bases and 8 bases, in that order; junction bases with no gene match: 10. In germline, CDR1 is KGHSY, CDR2 FQNENV. The CDR3 loop spans 15 amino acids. The CDR3 loop reads CASSPRTGSDEPQHF. In DNA form, the CDR3 reads TGTGCCAGCAGCCCCCGGACAGGGTCAGATGAGCCCCAGCATTTT.

This clone was seen more than once but under ten times. The genes are TRBV5-6 and TRBJ1-1, with D possibly being TRBD1 (5 bases). The V and J ends lost 1 base and 5 bases respectively, with 12 bases between them. CDR1 SGHDT and CDR2 YYEEEE come from the germline V gene. CDR3 length: 14 residues. The DNA for the CDR3 is TGTGCCAGCAGCTTGTCAGGGAGCGGGACTGAAGCTTTCTTT. It codes for CASSLSGSGTEAFF.

This clone was counted a few times. The chain joins TRBV7-9 to TRBJ2-1; TRBD1 might be the D (5 bases). This CDR3 is built from 13 residues. Trimming shortened V by 4 bases and J by 10 bases, and 14 bases separated the two germline ends. Germline loops: CDR1 SEHNR, CDR2 FQNEAQ (reference sequence). This CDR3 is CASSWTNGVEQFF. DNA of the CDR3: TGTGCCAGCAGCTGGACAAACGGCGTAGAGCAGTTCTTC.

The chain joins TRBV27 to TRBJ2-1; 8 bases fit TRBD2. J lost 8 bases, V lost 5 bases, and 14 bases had no gene match. Germline V gives CDR1 MNHEY, CDR2 SMNVEV (reference sequence). This CDR3 is 16 amino acids long. The CDR3, as DNA: TGTGCCAGCAGTCCTCAAAGCGGGGGTCTTCCTCATGAGCAGTTCTTC. Encoded protein: CASSPQSGGLPHEQFF.

This rearrangement joins TRBV27 to TRBJ1-1, with a possible D match to TRBD1 (6 bases). The length of the CDR3 is 13 residues. Trimming removed 8 bases at V and 3 bases at J, with 13 bases between. Per germline, CDR1 MNHEY and CDR2 SMNVEV (reference sequence). CDR3: CASGGQSYTEAFF. CDR3 in DNA: TGTGCCAGCGGGGGACAATCTTACACTGAAGCTTTCTTT.

Only one count was recorded for this clone. V and J are TRBV19 and TRBJ2-3; D might be TRBD2 (5 bases). The V and J ends lost 5 bases and 2 bases respectively, with 11 bases between them. Germline V gene sequence: CDR1 LNHDA, CDR2 SQIVND (reference sequence). The CDR3 loop spans 14 amino acids. The CDR3 protein is CASSRSSATDTQYF. Here the CDR3 DNA reads TGTGCCAGTAGTCGGAGTAGCGCCACAGATACGCAGTATTTT.

The gene calls are TRBV7-9 and TRBJ2-4, with 8 positions matching TRBD2. V shed 4 bases, J shed 1 base, and the junction held 9 bases outside the gene matches. CDR1 SEHNR and CDR2 FQNEAQ come from the germline V gene (reference sequence). This CDR3 comprises 17 residues. Written as DNA, the CDR3 is TGTGCCAGCAGCTCCCCCGGGGGCGGGGGGGCCAAAAACATTCAGTACTTC. Its protein product is CASSSPGGGGAKNIQYF.

V is TRBV9 and J is TRBJ1-2; 9 bases map to TRBD1. Germline V gives CDR1 SGDLS, CDR2 YYNGEE. J was trimmed by 2 bases and V by 4 bases; bases with no gene match: 6. This CDR3 has 15 amino acids. The CDR3 DNA reads as TGTGCCAGCAGCACACAGGGGGCCCCCAACTATGGCTACACCTTC. It is translated as CASSTQGAPNYGYTF.

The chain links TRBV29-1 to TRBJ2-2; possible D gene TRBD1, 7 bases. Germline loops: CDR1 SQVTM, CDR2 ANQGSEA. V was pared by 6 bases and J by 4 bases, with 15 bases between. This CDR3 comprises 14 residues. CDR3 in amino acids: CSVRDSVSTGELFF. In DNA form, the CDR3 reads TGCAGCGTGCGGGACAGTGTTTCCACCGGGGAGCTGTTTTTT.

The rearrangement joins TRBV4-2 to TRBJ2-5; 10 bases align to TRBD2. The DNA end favors TRBJ2-7, so the J call may be wrong. The CDR3 is 17 amino acids. Germline V CDR1 and CDR2: LGHNA, YNFKEQ. CDR3 region: CASSQDAPSGSSYEQYF. The CDR3 nucleotides read TGTGCCAGCAGCCAAGATGCCCCTAGCGGGAGTAGTTACGAGCAGTACTTC.